The clone carrying this T cell receptor beta chain was counted between two and nine times. Treatment in this sample: some 20 received Ad26.COV2.S at low or high dose, single or two shots; roughly five received placebo; per-sample allocation not given. Repertoires come from day 63 after the first vaccine or placebo injection. In Boston, an adult donor aged 18-55 years took part. The sample is drawn from a study of Ad26.COV2.S vaccination and SARS-CoV-2 variants. Looking at the study overall: Trial arm assignment for the donor was COV1001 Ad26.COV2.S.

The repertoire was sequenced with immunoSEQ multiplex PCR; TCRdb's copy has only in-frame clones and lacks some. The data contain fewer than 400,000 clones, roughly nine tenths of them singletons. Germline CDR1 reads LNHDA; CDR2 reads SQIVND (reference sequence). This CDR3 is built from 14 residues. V was pared by 8 bases and J by 7 bases, with 17 bases between. The V gene is TRBV19, the J gene TRBJ1-4; weak D call: TRBD1 (5 bases). The TCR originated in a person aged 18 to 59 who received the Ad26.COV2.S COVID-19 vaccine or a placebo. Sample: peripheral blood, taken in a trial of Ad26.COV2.S vaccine versus placebo. The CDR3 sequence: CASCSIGEIEKLFF. For the CDR3, the DNA is TGTGCCAGTTGCTCGATAGGGGAAATTGAAAAACTGTTTTTT.